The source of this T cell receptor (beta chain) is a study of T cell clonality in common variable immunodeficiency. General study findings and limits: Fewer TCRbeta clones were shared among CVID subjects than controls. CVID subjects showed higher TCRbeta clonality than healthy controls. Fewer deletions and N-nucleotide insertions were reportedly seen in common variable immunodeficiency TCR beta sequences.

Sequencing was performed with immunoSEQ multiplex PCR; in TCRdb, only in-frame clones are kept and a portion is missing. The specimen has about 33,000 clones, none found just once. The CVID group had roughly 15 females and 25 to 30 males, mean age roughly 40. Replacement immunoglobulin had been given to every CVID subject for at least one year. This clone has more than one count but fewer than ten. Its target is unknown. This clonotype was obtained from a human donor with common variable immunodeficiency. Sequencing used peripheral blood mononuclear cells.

CDR3 amino acids: CASSPGTGMSGYTF. The part of the CDR3 DNA that was read is TGTGCCAGCAGCCCCGGGACAGGGATGTCTGGC. The genes are TRBV2 and TRBJ1-2; 9 nucleotides match TRBD1. The read terminates 3 residues before the CDR3 end, so the remaining end is supplied by the germline J gene. Germline V gene lookup returns CDR1 SNHLY and CDR2 FYNNEI. V was clipped by 6 bases and J by 7 bases; unmatched bases: 9. This CDR3 has 14 amino acids.